This T cell receptor beta chain was observed in a study of shared clonotypes between healthy human individuals. Study-level findings and limits: Researchers found naive subsets generally carried larger estimated richness than memory subsets. Sampling was confined to blood; repertoires within tissues likely differ. Relative to their counterparts shared across all four donors, non-shared clonotypes exhibited diminished generation probabilities.

The protocol was immunoSEQ multiplex PCR, while the TCRdb copy is restricted to in-frame clones and leaves out a portion. Of around 350,000 clones listed, 70% to 75% were seen once; the top ten hold over 9.5%. Trimming cost V 0 bases and J 6 bases; bases outside gene matches: 9. The CDR3 is 17 amino acids. The germline CDR1 and CDR2 sequences are SGHRS and YFSETQ. Concerning this clone: As yet, its antigen is unknown.

This sequence joins TRBV5-1 and TRBJ2-4; 10 nucleotides line up with TRBD1. The material sequenced was memory CD4+ T cells sorted from blood. The subset is: CD45RA-negative fraction. The TCR originated in a man aged 25 to 40 in good health. CDR3 loop: CASSLVVTGGAGNIQYF. In DNA, the CDR3 is TGCGCCAGCAGCTTGGTTGTGACAGGGGGCGCCGGAAACATTCAGTACTTC.